Listed below are T cell receptor beta chains from one sample, sequenced in a study of T-cell reconstitution after alpha-beta-depleted transplantation in children. TCRdb used MiXCR to reprocess the PCR reads, holding one entry per CDR3 protein. The sample carries some 500,000 distinct CDR3 sequences, around 18% recorded once. The material was PBMCs from the stem cell graft donor, obtained from the stem cell graft. These receptors came from a human donor who donated a stem cell graft to a child with acute lymphoblastic leukemia. CDR3s leave out the opening cysteine and the closing phenylalanine or tryptophan. The D gene is left open where the match is weak.

D gene,CDR3 length,V gene,CDR3 protein
-,11,TRBV12-3/TRBV12-4,ASSYDRQETQY
-,13,TRBV7-9,ASSFAGDFNQPQH
-,13,TRBV27,ASSLARASNQPQH
-,9,TRBV6-2/TRBV6-3,ASTTPNEQF
-,13,TRBV12-3/TRBV12-4,ASSFTRNSNQPQH
TRBD2,14,TRBV7-8,ASSIRGGGSYNEQF
-,14,TRBV6-4,ASSDSLGEGIDEQF
-,12,TRBV20-1,SAPRRQGWGEQY
-,13,TRBV12-3/TRBV12-4,ASSNAGHSNTEAF
TRBD1,17,TRBV20-1,SAGGPGQGFGAVNNEQF
-,10,TRBV25-1,ASSEGSHEQY
TRBD1,13,TRBV20-1,SAPGTGNSYNEQF
TRBD1,12,TRBV5-4,ASGEGQGGSGYT
-,13,TRBV6-2/TRBV6-3,ASRTPGANSYEQY
TRBD1,13,TRBV6-5,ASSYEGTAVEKLF
-,10,TRBV27,ASTSSTHTQY
-,11,TRBV7-9,ASSLVAFDEQF
-,16,TRBV7-2,ASSLASFMGRKNTEAF
-,11,TRBV9,ASSDGGGYEQY
TRBD1,13,TRBV6-5,ASSYSSKGTEPQH
-,11,TRBV29-1,SVATGRNQPQH
-,13,TRBV7-8,ASSLWASLIYEQY
TRBD2,14,TRBV5-6,ASSLDAGEIYNEQF
TRBD2,17,TRBV11-1,ASKNLRGGSMGSYNEQF
TRBD2,15,TRBV5-1,ASSRELAGGMSDEQF
-,13,TRBV20-1,SARDFPDNSYEQY
TRBD1,11,TRBV12-3/TRBV12-4,ASSPGQYNEQF
-,13,TRBV20-1,SARDVRLPRVGQF
-,11,TRBV12-3/TRBV12-4,ASQLFSTDTQY
-,15,TRBV29-1,SVEESGLASSYNEQF
TRBD1,12,TRBV27,ASSSGQGIDEQF
-,11,TRBV7-9,ASKVGPTGELF
-,12,TRBV12-3/TRBV12-4,ASSLVLAGGEQY
-,13,TRBV5-1,ASSLRSGSPYIQY
TRBD1,11,TRBV20-1,SAVRDSQETQY
TRBD2,16,TRBV4-1,ASSPTFIAGGGSYEQY
-,13,TRBV20-1,SARDRLTRNTEAF
TRBD1,14,TRBV4-2,ASSQDSRGGNSPLH
-,13,TRBV7-9,ASSQGWGSENIQY
TRBD1,13,TRBV5-1,ASSLETGYSYEQY
TRBD1,13,TRBV12-3/TRBV12-4,ASSGGTGAPDEQY
-,15,TRBV11-2,ASSLEVRAGLNTEAF
TRBD2,12,TRBV20-1,SARSGGRGYEQY
-,15,TRBV12-3/TRBV12-4,ASSQSFGTTQYNEQF
-,9,TRBV12-3/TRBV12-4,ASSFSKTQY
-,11,TRBV20-1,SVRALDERKLF
-,12,TRBV18,ASSPDYRSGEAF
-,13,TRBV11-1,ASSPGRGGRETQY
TRBD2,11,TRBV20-1,SATLAGVKTQY
-,15,TRBV7-9,ASSLVSGTPAPYEQY
-,14,TRBV7-3,ASSMGRWGAKNIQY
-,13,TRBV19,ASSISDASNYGYT
-,11,TRBV7-9,ASSLNREGGYT
-,10,TRBV29-1,SVADSNTEAF